A single sample gave rise to the 2 T cell receptor beta chains below, sequenced in a study of control samples from healthy donors and cancer patients. TCRdb's table, derived via immunoSEQ multiplex PCR, lists solely in-frame clones and lacks some. The table includes roughly 88,000 clones, roughly 90% detected once. Sequenced input: blood. The receptors originated from a woman aged 30 to 39 in good health.

The chain uses TRBV7-6 and TRBJ1-2, with D possibly matching TRBD1 (6 bases). V was shortened by 0 bases and J by 7 bases, with 18 bases between the two germline ends. Per the germline V gene, CDR1 is SGHVS and CDR2 is FNYEAQ. This CDR3 comprises 16 residues. The CDR3 reads CASSLASGDRGSGYTF. The CDR3 DNA is TGTGCCAGCAGCTTAGCGTCAGGGGATCGGGGGTCTGGCTACACCTTC.

This chain connects TRBV9 to TRBJ2-5; TRBD2 aligns across 7 bases. There are 14 residues in the CDR3. Looked up from germline, CDR1 is SGDLS and CDR2 is YYNGEE. V lost 3 bases and J lost 5; bases outside the gene matches: 7. CDR3 sequence: CASSAELASETQYF. CDR3 nucleotide sequence: TGTGCCAGCAGCGCCGAACTAGCGAGTGAGACCCAGTACTTC.